What follows are 23 T cell receptor beta chains derived from one specimen sequenced in a study of T cells in localized non-small cell lung cancer. Only in-frame clones appear in the TCRdb table, and some are missing; sequencing was by immunoSEQ multiplex PCR. Of tens of thousands of clones in the sample, approximately 83% were seen once. This sample comprised PBMCs, obtained before any cancer treatment. The receptors were gathered from a man between 40 and 69 years old with stage II lung adenocarcinoma.

V is TRBV2 and J is TRBJ1-1, with 8 bases that match TRBD1. The CDR3 has 14 residues. Germline V gene data show CDR1 as SNHLY and CDR2 as FYNNEI. With V trimmed by 6 bases and J by 3 bases, 6 bases remained unmatched. This CDR3 reads CASSQGAVYTEAFF. In nucleotides, the CDR3 is TGTGCCAGCAGCCAGGGGGCTGTATACACTGAAGCTTTCTTT.

V usage is TRBV29-1 and J usage is TRBJ1-4, with no clear D. V was clipped by 0 bases and J by 3 bases, with 8 bases between them. The germline V gene has CDR1 SQVTM and CDR2 ANQGSEA. This CDR3 is built from 14 residues. CDR3 coding DNA: TGCAGCGTTGAAGAGAGGGCTTCTAATGAAAAACTGTTTTTT. It encodes CSVEERASNEKLFF.

This clone has just one count. The chain has TRBV28 and TRBJ2-7; the D gene is possibly TRBD1 (6 bases). CDR3 length: 14 amino acids. V was trimmed by 5 bases and J by 0 bases, leaving 11 bases between them. Per the germline V gene, CDR1 is MDHEN and CDR2 is SYDVKM. The CDR3, as DNA: TGTGCCAGCAGTACCGGACAGATCTCCTACGAGCAGTACTTC. It yields the protein CASSTGQISYEQYF.

The chain carries TRBV10-3 and TRBJ2-2; weak D call: TRBD1 (6 bases). This CDR3 comprises 15 residues. CDR1 ENHRY and CDR2 SYGVKD come from the germline V gene. Trimming took off 0 bases at V and 2 bases at J, with 7 bases between the two ends. In DNA, the CDR3 is TGTGCCATCAGTGAGTCAGGGGGAAACACCGGGGAGCTGTTTTTT. It codes for CAISESGGNTGELFF.

The chain uses TRBV4-2 and TRBJ1-2; D gene unclear. The CDR3 is 14 residues long. CDR1 LGHNA and CDR2 YNFKEQ come from the germline V gene. V was cut by 0 bases and J by 0 bases, with 5 bases left in between. CDR3 sequence: CASSQDSSNYGYTF. Here the CDR3 DNA reads TGTGCCAGCAGCCAAGATTCCTCTAACTATGGCTACACCTTC.

On this clone itself: At the DNA level, this CDR3 is encoded by other sequences in the same sample as well. This chain connects TRBV4-3 to TRBJ2-1; TRBD2 agrees at 10 bases. CDR3 length: 15 amino acids. V gave up 1 base and J gave up 4 bases; unmatched junction bases: 1. Per germline, CDR1 LGHNA and CDR2 YSLEER. The CDR3 sequence: CASSQGTSGYNEQFF. The DNA of the CDR3 is TGCGCCAGCAGCCAAGGGACTAGCGGTTACAATGAGCAGTTCTTC.

This clone appeared once. The chain links TRBV14 to TRBJ2-1; 10 positions agree with TRBD2. This CDR3 region has 16 residues. Losses at the gene ends were 4 bases for V and 5 bases for J; bases not matched to a gene: 8. The germline gives CDR1 SGHDN, CDR2 FVKESK. CDR3 protein: CASSRLLAGAHNEQFF. The CDR3 nucleotides are TGTGCCAGCAGCCGCCTCCTAGCGGGGGCCCACAATGAGCAGTTCTTC.

The J gene is TRBJ1-1, the V gene TRBV30; D is undetermined. The germline gives CDR1 GTSNPN, CDR2 SVGIG (reference sequence). This CDR3 has 13 amino acids. V was shortened by 4 bases and J by 3 bases, with 12 bases between the two germline ends. The chain's CDR3 is CAWTRSRDTEAFF. The DNA of the CDR3 is TGTGCCTGGACCCGGTCTAGGGACACTGAAGCTTTCTTT. Based on the CDR3 plus reference TRBV30 and TRBJ1-1, the full variable domain is SQTIHQWPATLVQPVGSPLSLECTVEGTSNPNLYWYRQAAGRGLQLLFYSVGIGQISSEVPQNLSASRPQDRQFILSSKKLLLSDSGFYLCAWTRSRDTEAFFGQGTRLTVV.

The chain carries TRBV2 and TRBJ1-5, with unresolved D. The CDR3 totals 14 residues. CDR1 is SNHLY, CDR2 FYNNEI, per germline. V was clipped by 6 bases and J by 7 bases, with 16 bases between them. The DNA for the CDR3 is TGTGCCAGCAGCCCGGACGGCTTGGGGCAGCCCCAGCATTTT. As protein: CASSPDGLGQPQHF.

The rearrangement uses TRBV6-5 and TRBJ1-1, with D maybe TRBD1 (6 bases). CDR1 and CDR2 from the germline V gene are MNHEY and SVGAGI. The CDR3 is made up of 13 amino acids. With 6 bases removed from V and 0 bases from J, the gap between germline ends came to 8 bases. The CDR3 nucleotides read TGTGCCAGCAGACAGGGAATGAACACTGAAGCTTTCTTT. This sequence encodes CASRQGMNTEAFF.

The CDR3 DNA is TGTGCCAGCAGGATAGGGAACACCGGGGAGCTGTTTTTT. This encodes CASRIGNTGELFF. The V gene is TRBV6-1, the J gene TRBJ2-2; no clear D gene. Germline V lookup: CDR1 MNHNS, CDR2 SASEGT. The CDR3 length is 13 residues. Trimming removed 6 bases at V and 1 base at J, with 6 bases between.

CDR3 nucleotides: TGTGCCAGCAGTTTATCCCAGGGGTTCACTGAAGCTTTCTTT. Translation: CASSLSQGFTEAFF. The V and J genes are TRBV6-5 and TRBJ1-1, with D tentatively TRBD1 (6 bases). V was clipped by 4 bases and J by 4 bases, with 13 bases between them. Germline V gives CDR1 MNHEY, CDR2 SVGAGI. The CDR3 loop spans 14 amino acids.

V gene TRBV27 combines with J gene TRBJ2-1; maybe TRBD1 (6 bases). V gave up 6 bases and J gave up 6 bases, with 12 bases separating them. Germline assignment: CDR1 MNHEY and CDR2 SMNVEV (reference sequence). The CDR3 runs to 13 residues. The CDR3 DNA reads as TGTGCCAGCAGCGCTCGAGGGGGCAATGAGCAGTTCTTC. As protein: CASSARGGNEQFF.

The rearrangement links TRBV7-8 to TRBJ1-2; the D is unclear. CDR3 length equals 17 residues. CDR1 and CDR2 from the germline V gene are SGHVS and FQNEAQ. Trimming removed 1 base from V and 2 bases from J, with 17 bases in between. The CDR3 DNA reads as TGTGCCAGCAGCTTAGATATCCGGGCTCCCCGGAACTATGGCTACACCTTC. This codes for CASSLDIRAPRNYGYTF. Drawing the rest from reference TRBV7-8 and TRBJ1-2, the complete variable domain is GAGVSQSPRYKVAKRGQDVALRCDPISGHVSLFWYQQALGQGPEFLTYFQNEAQLDKSGLPSDRFFAERPEGSVSTLKIQRTQQEDSAVYLCASSLDIRAPRNYGYTFGSGTRLTVV.

The J gene is TRBJ2-7, the V gene TRBV28, with D perhaps matching TRBD1 (5 bases). CDR1 and CDR2 (germline): MDHEN, SYDVKM. This CDR3 is built from 12 residues. V lost 11 bases, J lost 9 bases, and 20 bases lay in between. The CDR3 loop reads CASTANPPRQYF. In DNA, the CDR3 is TGTGCCTCGACAGCGAATCCTCCGCGGCAGTACTTC.

J is TRBJ2-2 and V is TRBV27; the match to TRBD2 covers 10 bases. CDR1 MNHEY and CDR2 SMNVEV come from the germline V gene (reference sequence). The junction had 10 bases not matched to a gene; V was cut back by 6 bases and J by 6 bases. The length of the CDR3 is 16 residues. CDR3 protein: CASSQLGGLASGELFF. CDR3 DNA sequence: TGTGCCAGCAGCCAATTGGGGGGACTAGCGTCCGGGGAGCTGTTTTTT.

The J gene is TRBJ2-1, the V gene TRBV14; 9 positions match TRBD2. The germline V gene encodes CDR1 SGHDN and CDR2 FVKESK. The CDR3 is 16 amino acids. The V gene end was trimmed by 1 base and the J gene end by 7 bases; junction bases not matched to a gene: 8. This CDR3 reads CASSQGDSGGANEQFF. CDR3 coding DNA: TGTGCCAGCAGCCAAGGGGATAGCGGGGGAGCGAATGAGCAGTTCTTC.

V is TRBV15 and J is TRBJ2-3, with D possibly matching TRBD1 (6 bases). Germline V lookup: CDR1 LNHNV, CDR2 YYDKDF (reference sequence). CDR3 size: 16 residues. Trimming shortened V by 1 base and J by 1 base, and 12 bases separated the two germline ends. The CDR3 coding sequence is TGTGCCACCAGCAGAGGAGTGGGGGCCGGCACAGATACGCAGTATTTT. It translates to CATSRGVGAGTDTQYF.

The genes are TRBV28 and TRBJ2-3, with 8 bases aligning to TRBD1. Germline values: CDR1 MDHEN, CDR2 SYDVKM. This CDR3 comprises 14 residues. V lost 6 bases to trimming and J lost 5 bases; unmatched junction nucleotides: 7. CDR3 DNA sequence: TGTGCCAGCAGCTCAGGGGGCCGGGTAGATACGCAGTATTTT. It specifies CASSSGGRVDTQYF.

The CDR3 DNA sequence: TGTGCCAGCAGTGATGCCAGGCCCCCCTACGAGCAGTACTTC. It is translated as CASSDARPPYEQYF. This chain uses TRBV6-1 with TRBJ2-7; D is ambiguous. Germline V gene data show CDR1 as MNHNS and CDR2 as SASEGT. The ends were cut back, 3 bases at V and 2 bases at J, with 11 bases in the middle. The length of the CDR3 is 14 residues.

V gene TRBV30 combines with J gene TRBJ1-3; D is unclear. The CDR3 runs 13 residues. The V and J ends lost 8 bases and 0 bases respectively, with 11 bases between them. Germline CDR1 reads GTSNPN; CDR2 reads SVGIG (reference sequence). Written as DNA, the CDR3 is TGTGCCGAGGGTTCTCTCTCTGGAAACACCATATATTTT. It yields the protein CAEGSLSGNTIYF.

The table lists this clone with a count of one. The CDR3 DNA follows: TGTGCCAGCAGACCTAGGACAGGGATGAACACTGAAGCTTTCTTT. This encodes CASRPRTGMNTEAFF. The chain is built from TRBV5-4 and TRBJ1-1; 8 nucleotides align to TRBD1. The CDR3 runs 15 residues. Trimming removed 5 bases from V and 0 bases from J; junction bases left unmatched: 6. The V gene's germline CDR1 is SGHNT and CDR2 YYREEE (reference sequence).

V and J are TRBV4-3 and TRBJ1-2; D call uncertain. Trimming took 0 bases from V and 2 from J, leaving 10 bases between them. Germline V gene data show CDR1 as LGHNA and CDR2 as YSLEER. The CDR3 loop spans 15 amino acids. CDR3 sequence (DNA): TGCGCCAGCAGCCAAGACAGGAATAACAACTATGGCTACACCTTC. It is translated as CASSQDRNNNYGYTF.